The T cell receptor beta chain described here comes from a study of early T cells in non-severe SARS-CoV-2 infection. From the 5' RACE reads, TCRdb called clonotypes with MiXCR, one entry per CDR3 protein. Counted here are roughly 34,000 distinct CDR3 sequences, approximately 7.1% occurring once; the ten biggest clones make up 13%. The length of the CDR3 is 13 residues. Germline values: CDR1 SGHTA, CDR2 FQGNSA. The V end was cut by 5 bases, the J end by 5 bases, with 10 bases between. The sequencing here drew on whole blood, taken at baseline. The chain has TRBV7-2 and TRBJ2-1; D not resolved. This clonotype was obtained from an adult who was a healthcare worker with PCR-confirmed SARS-CoV-2 infection or an uninfected control (not recorded which). CDR3 in amino acids: CASSPARDNEQFF. The CDR3 coding sequence is TGTGCCAGCAGCCCCGCCCGGGACAATGAGCAGTTCTTC.